Included here is one TCR beta chain sequence, with context. Libraries were prepared by immunoSEQ multiplex PCR; TCRdb keeps only in-frame clonotypes and omits some of them. The profile shows 50,000 to 75,000 clones, about 93% of them singletons. These data belong to a study of T cell changes during pregnancy in multiple sclerosis. The V and J ends lost 5 bases and 3 bases respectively, with 13 bases between them. CDR1 MNHEY and CDR2 SMNVEV come from the germline V gene (reference sequence). This CDR3 has 15 amino acids. This material consisted of CD8+ T cells from peripheral blood mononuclear cells, taken in the third trimester of pregnancy. This sequence was found in a female donor with multiple sclerosis, enrolled in a pregnancy study. The chain uses TRBV27 and TRBJ1-4; TRBD1 might be the D (6 bases). The CDR3 reads CASSARQAPNEKLFF. The CDR3 nucleotides are TGTGCCAGCAGTGCTAGACAGGCGCCTAATGAAAAACTGTTTTTT.